This TCR beta chain was documented in a study of cytomegalovirus exposure and HLA in healthy donors. PCR used 60 Vbeta primers and 13 Jbeta primers. Libraries were prepared by immunoSEQ multiplex PCR; TCRdb keeps only in-frame clonotypes and omits some of them. The sample contains 150,000 to 200,000 clones, around 80% of which appear only once. This CDR3 has 15 amino acids. V was cut by 4 bases and J by 1 base, with 15 bases left in between. Germline loops: CDR1 SGDLS, CDR2 YYNGEE. This TCR came from a man in his forties in good health and CMV-seronegative. The rearrangement uses TRBV9 and TRBJ2-7, with D possibly matching TRBD1 (6 bases). Specimen: PBMCs. The CDR3 DNA sequence: TGTGCCAGCAGCCCAGACACAGGGAGATCCTACGAGCAGTACTTC. Its protein is CASSPDTGRSYEQYF.